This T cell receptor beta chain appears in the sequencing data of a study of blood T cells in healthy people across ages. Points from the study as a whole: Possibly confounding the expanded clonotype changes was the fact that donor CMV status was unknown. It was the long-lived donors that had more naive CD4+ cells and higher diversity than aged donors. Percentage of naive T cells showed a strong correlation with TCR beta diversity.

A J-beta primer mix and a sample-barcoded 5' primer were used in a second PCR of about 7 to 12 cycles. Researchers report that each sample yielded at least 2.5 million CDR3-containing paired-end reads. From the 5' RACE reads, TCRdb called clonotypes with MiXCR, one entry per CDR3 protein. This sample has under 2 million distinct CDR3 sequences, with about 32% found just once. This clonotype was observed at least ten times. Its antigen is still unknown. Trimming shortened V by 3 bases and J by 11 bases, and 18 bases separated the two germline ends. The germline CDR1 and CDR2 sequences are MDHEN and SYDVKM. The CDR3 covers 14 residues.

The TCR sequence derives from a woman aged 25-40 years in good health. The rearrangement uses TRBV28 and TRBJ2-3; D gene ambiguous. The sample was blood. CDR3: CASSFTYGAGMQYF. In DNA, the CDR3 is TGTGCCAGCAGTTTCACCTACGGCGCAGGAATGCAGTATTTT.